A single sample gave rise to the 7 T cell receptor beta chains below, sequenced in a study of graft-versus-host responses after intestinal transplantation. Researchers processed graft tissue to release intraepithelial and lamina propria lymphocytes. Produced via immunoSEQ multiplex PCR; TCRdb's table is partial and in-frame only. The sample contains just under 65,000 clones, 89% of which appear only once. Sequences were derived from ileum tissue, sampled about 350 days after transplant. The source of these receptors is a human patient who received an intestinal transplant, so some T cells may come from the graft donor.

J is TRBJ2-5 and V is TRBV5-1; a possible D gene is TRBD2 (6 bases). This CDR3 has 14 residues. The V and J ends lost 4 bases and 5 bases respectively, with 15 bases between them. Germline assignment: CDR1 SGHRS and CDR2 YFSETQ. CDR3 in DNA: TGCGCCAGCAGCGAGGGACCCCGGGGGGAGACCCAGTACTTC. Its protein product is CASSEGPRGETQYF.

The chain is built from TRBV6-5 and TRBJ1-2; D perhaps matches TRBD1 (5 bases). This CDR3 contains 14 residues. Trimming took off 0 bases at V and 8 bases at J, with 13 bases between the two ends. Germline V lookup: CDR1 MNHEY, CDR2 SVGAGI. CDR3 amino acids: CASSYSGDGEGYTF. The CDR3 DNA sequence: TGTGCCAGCAGTTACTCGGGGGATGGGGAAGGCTACACCTTC.

This sequence joins TRBV28 and TRBJ2-7, with 7 bases lining up with TRBD1. Per the germline V gene, CDR1 is MDHEN and CDR2 is SYDVKM. The CDR3 is 16 residues long. J gave up 4 bases and V 5 bases, and 14 bases lay outside the gene matches. The chain's CDR3 is CASSPHPGTVRYEQYF. CDR3 DNA sequence: TGTGCCAGCAGTCCACACCCCGGGACAGTAAGGTACGAGCAGTACTTC.

The chain joins TRBV5-8 to TRBJ2-5; 9 bases match TRBD1. V dropped 4 bases and J dropped 5; count of bases not matched to a gene: 12. The CDR3 consists of 16 residues. Germline values: CDR1 SGHTS, CDR2 YDEGEE. The CDR3 reads CASSSGTGIGVETQYF. The DNA of the CDR3 is TGTGCCAGCAGCAGCGGGACAGGGATTGGTGTGGAGACCCAGTACTTC.

The V gene is TRBV7-3, the J gene TRBJ2-5; maybe TRBD1 (5 bases). The V gene lost 5 bases and the J gene lost 2 bases, with 12 bases spanning the gap. This CDR3 is 14 amino acids long. Germline-derived CDR1 and CDR2 are SGHTA and FQGTGA. CDR3 protein: CASSHQGGQETQYF. In DNA form, the CDR3 reads TGTGCCAGCAGCCACCAGGGTGGTCAAGAGACCCAGTACTTC.

The chain uses TRBV5-1 and TRBJ2-7, with TRBD2 matching over 7 bases. Germline CDR1 is SGHRS and CDR2 is YFSETQ. V was clipped by 5 bases and J by 0 bases; unmatched bases: 5. The CDR3 is 14 amino acids. The CDR3 sequence is CASRDSSGSYEQYF. The DNA of the CDR3 is TGCGCCAGCAGGGACTCTAGCGGCTCCTACGAGCAGTACTTC.

This sequence joins TRBV7-8 and TRBJ2-7; D is possibly TRBD2 (5 bases). The CDR3 contains 12 residues. The germline CDR1 and CDR2 sequences are SGHVS and FQNEAQ. V was cut by 3 bases and J by 4 bases, with 7 bases left in between. CDR3 DNA: TGTGCCAGCAGCTTTGGGGAGTACGAGCAGTACTTC. Its translation: CASSFGEYEQYF.